This T cell receptor beta chain was retrieved from a study of cytotoxic CD8 clonotypes in ibrutinib-treated CLL. Findings and limits, study-wide: At the start, clonality exceeded age-matched healthy donors and followed circulating CD8+ T-cell counts. At ibrutinib response, clonality increased, and at progression it declined back toward baseline.

The protocol was immunoSEQ multiplex PCR, while the TCRdb copy is restricted to in-frame clones and leaves out a portion. The sample lists approximately 130,000 clones, 84% occurring once. As for this clone: Its target is not known.

V lost 0 bases to trimming and J lost 5 bases, with 11 bases between them. The CDR3 is 14 amino acids. CDR1 is SGHNT, CDR2 YYREEE, per germline (reference sequence). Libraries of TCR beta were made from around 2.1 micrograms of genomic DNA that came from cryopreserved PBMCs. This chain connects TRBV5-4 to TRBJ2-5; no firm D call. The clonotype originates from a human donor with chronic lymphocytic leukemia. The input for sequencing was PBMCs, taken after 24 months of ibrutinib treatment. In DNA, the CDR3 is TGTGCCAGCAGCTTGGTGCGCGATCGGGAGACCCAGTACTTC. It specifies CASSLVRDRETQYF.